The source of this T cell receptor beta chain is a study of blood T cell repertoires in COVID-19. About the study: Material from acute and convalescent COVID-19 was sourced from the United States, Italy and Spain. PBMCs, B-cell-depleted T cells, or T cells provided the cDNA or gDNA that made up the material.

Methods used by the authors: Estimates of nucleated cell counts were drawn from the amplification of reference gene primers. Produced via immunoSEQ multiplex PCR; TCRdb's table is partial and in-frame only. V and J calls and clone size are given by that table; D and trimming were obtained from the DNA. The sample consists of tens of thousands of clones, about 70% of them appearing once. Germline values: CDR1 LNHDA, CDR2 SQIVND (reference sequence). The CDR3 sequence is 16 residues long. J was trimmed by 4 bases and V by 4 bases; bases with no gene match: 7. Specimen: peripheral blood. The origin of this receptor is a woman between 45 and 65 years old with active or convalescent COVID-19. The chain joins TRBV19 to TRBJ2-1; TRBD1 aligns across 10 bases. The CDR3 sequence: CASSSRQGAPYNEQFF. CDR3 nucleotides: TGTGCCAGTAGTAGTAGACAGGGGGCGCCTTACAATGAGCAGTTCTTC.